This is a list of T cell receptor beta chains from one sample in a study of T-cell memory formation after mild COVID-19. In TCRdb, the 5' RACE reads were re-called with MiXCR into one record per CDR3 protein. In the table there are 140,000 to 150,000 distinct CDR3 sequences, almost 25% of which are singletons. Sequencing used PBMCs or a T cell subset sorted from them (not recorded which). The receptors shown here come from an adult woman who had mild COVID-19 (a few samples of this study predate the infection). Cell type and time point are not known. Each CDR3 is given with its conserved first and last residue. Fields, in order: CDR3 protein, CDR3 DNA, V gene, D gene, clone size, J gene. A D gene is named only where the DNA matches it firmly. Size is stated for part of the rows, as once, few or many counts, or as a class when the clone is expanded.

CDR3 protein: CASSSHRDNQETQYF; CDR3 DNA: TGTGCCAGCAGTTCCCATCGGGACAACCAAGAGACCCAGTACTTC; V gene: TRBV12-3/TRBV12-4; D gene: .; clone size: few; J gene: TRBJ2-5
CDR3 protein: CASLPSPGQGFSEAFF; CDR3 DNA: TGTGCCAGCCTACCATCTCCGGGACAGGGCTTTTCCGAAGCTTTCTTT; V gene: TRBV7-8; D gene: TRBD1; clone size: few; J gene: TRBJ1-1
CDR3 protein: CASSLGDTLNTEAFF; CDR3 DNA: TGTGCCAGCAGCTTAGGGGACACCCTGAACACTGAAGCTTTCTTT; V gene: TRBV7-9; D gene: .; clone size: .; J gene: TRBJ1-1
CDR3 protein: CASSAGTLGTEAFF; CDR3 DNA: TGTGCCAGCAGCGCAGGGACGTTAGGCACTGAAGCTTTCTTT; V gene: TRBV7-6; D gene: .; clone size: .; J gene: TRBJ1-1
CDR3 protein: CASSVSSSYEQYF; CDR3 DNA: TGTGCCAGCAGCGTCTCTAGCTCCTACGAGCAGTACTTC; V gene: TRBV2; D gene: .; clone size: .; J gene: TRBJ2-7
CDR3 protein: CASSSGVRDNQPQHF; CDR3 DNA: TGTGCCAGCAGTTCAGGGGTACGTGACAATCAGCCCCAGCATTTT; V gene: TRBV12-3/TRBV12-4; D gene: .; clone size: .; J gene: TRBJ1-5
CDR3 protein: CASSPAGASTDTQYF; CDR3 DNA: TGCGCCAGCAGTCCGGCGGGGGCTTCAACAGATACGCAGTATTTT; V gene: TRBV4-1; D gene: .; clone size: .; J gene: TRBJ2-3
CDR3 protein: CASIGGGGYEQYF; CDR3 DNA: TGTGCCAGCATCGGCGGGGGGGGTTACGAGCAGTACTTC; V gene: TRBV2; D gene: TRBD2; clone size: .; J gene: TRBJ2-7
CDR3 protein: CASSETGPIDTQYF; CDR3 DNA: TGTGCCAGCAGTGAGACAGGGCCGATTGATACGCAGTATTTT; V gene: TRBV6-1; D gene: TRBD1; clone size: few; J gene: TRBJ2-3
CDR3 protein: CASRAGQGTEAFF; CDR3 DNA: TGTGCCAGCAGAGCTGGACAGGGTACTGAAGCTTTCTTT; V gene: TRBV27; D gene: TRBD1; clone size: .; J gene: TRBJ1-1
CDR3 protein: CASSLGREGLVDGYTF; CDR3 DNA: TGTGCCAGCAGCTTAGGCAGGGAGGGACTAGTTGACGGCTACACCTTC; V gene: TRBV5-6; D gene: .; clone size: .; J gene: TRBJ1-2
CDR3 protein: CASRPVGNSPLHF; CDR3 DNA: TGTGCCAGCAGGCCCGTGGGCAATTCACCCCTCCACTTT; V gene: TRBV7-9; D gene: .; clone size: few; J gene: TRBJ1-6
CDR3 protein: CASSPDPYSKETQYF; CDR3 DNA: TGTGCCAGCAGCCCGGACCCGTACAGTAAAGAGACCCAGTACTTC; V gene: TRBV7-3; D gene: .; clone size: many; J gene: TRBJ2-5
CDR3 protein: CASSLSRTSYNEQFF; CDR3 DNA: TGTGCCAGCAGCTTATCAAGGACATCCTACAATGAGCAGTTCTTC; V gene: TRBV11-2; D gene: .; clone size: few; J gene: TRBJ2-1
CDR3 protein: CASSEARGSRTEAFF; CDR3 DNA: TGTGCCAGCAGTGAGGCCAGGGGGTCTCGGACTGAAGCTTTCTTT; V gene: TRBV2; D gene: TRBD1; clone size: .; J gene: TRBJ1-1
CDR3 protein: CASSDPGRPSSYEQYF; CDR3 DNA: TGTGCCAGCAGTGACCCCGGGAGACCTAGCTCCTACGAGCAGTACTTC; V gene: TRBV6-1; D gene: .; clone size: .; J gene: TRBJ2-7
CDR3 protein: CASIGLAGGRSQYEQYF; CDR3 DNA: TGTGCCAGCATTGGACTAGCGGGAGGAAGGAGTCAATACGAGCAGTACTTC; V gene: TRBV7-9; D gene: TRBD2; clone size: .; J gene: TRBJ2-7
CDR3 protein: CASSLLTGADNEQFF; CDR3 DNA: TGTGCCAGCAGCTTATTAACAGGGGCCGACAATGAGCAGTTCTTC; V gene: TRBV7-9; D gene: TRBD1; clone size: few; J gene: TRBJ2-1
CDR3 protein: CASKNSGLSSYNEQFF; CDR3 DNA: TGTGCCAGCAAGAATAGCGGGTTAAGCTCCTACAATGAGCAGTTCTTC; V gene: TRBV5-4; D gene: TRBD2; clone size: .; J gene: TRBJ2-1
CDR3 protein: CASSHSNDRSNQPKHF; CDR3 DNA: TGTGCCAGCAGCCATAGTAACGATCGTAGCAATCAGCCCAAGCATTTT; V gene: TRBV12-3/TRBV12-4; D gene: .; clone size: .; J gene: TRBJ1-5
CDR3 protein: CASSQLGQPDYEQYF; CDR3 DNA: TGCGCCAGCAGCCAACTGGGACAGCCAGACTACGAGCAGTACTTC; V gene: TRBV4-1; D gene: TRBD1; clone size: .; J gene: TRBJ2-7
CDR3 protein: CASSHPGGTGFYGYTF; CDR3 DNA: TGCGCCAGCAGCCACCCGGGGGGGACAGGATTCTATGGCTACACCTTC; V gene: TRBV4-1; D gene: TRBD1; clone size: few; J gene: TRBJ1-2
CDR3 protein: CSAGGSLAYEQYF; CDR3 DNA: TGCAGCGCTGGTGGCAGTTTGGCCTACGAGCAGTACTTC; V gene: TRBV29-1; D gene: .; clone size: .; J gene: TRBJ2-7
CDR3 protein: CASSSRPGTGNNEQFF; CDR3 DNA: TGTGCCAGCAGCTCCAGACCCGGGACAGGCAACAATGAGCAGTTCTTC; V gene: TRBV12-3/TRBV12-4; D gene: TRBD1; clone size: .; J gene: TRBJ2-1
CDR3 protein: CSVEYTGGSYEQYF; CDR3 DNA: TGCAGCGTTGAGTATACAGGGGGCTCCTACGAGCAGTACTTC; V gene: TRBV29-1; D gene: TRBD1; clone size: .; J gene: TRBJ2-7
CDR3 protein: CATTAGSGSYNEQFF; CDR3 DNA: TGTGCCACCACCGCAGGGTCGGGCTCCTACAATGAGCAGTTCTTC; V gene: TRBV24-1; D gene: .; clone size: .; J gene: TRBJ2-1
CDR3 protein: CATSREAGGPREQFF; CDR3 DNA: TGTGCCACCAGCAGGGAGGCGGGGGGGCCACGGGAGCAGTTCTTC; V gene: TRBV15; D gene: TRBD2; clone size: .; J gene: TRBJ2-1
CDR3 protein: CASSRDSGWGEQFF; CDR3 DNA: TGTGCCAGCAGCCGGGACTCGGGGTGGGGTGAGCAGTTCTTC; V gene: TRBV9; D gene: .; clone size: .; J gene: TRBJ2-1
CDR3 protein: CASSLGGAGIQETQYF; CDR3 DNA: TGTGCCAGCAGCCTAGGGGGGGCGGGTATCCAAGAGACCCAGTACTTC; V gene: TRBV7-8; D gene: .; clone size: few; J gene: TRBJ2-5
CDR3 protein: CASSPDTYNEQFF; CDR3 DNA: TGTGCCAGCAGCCCGGACACCTACAATGAGCAGTTCTTC; V gene: TRBV7-6; D gene: .; clone size: many; J gene: TRBJ2-1
CDR3 protein: CASSLWQSQETQYF; CDR3 DNA: TGTGCCAGCAGCTTATGGCAGTCCCAAGAGACCCAGTACTTC; V gene: TRBV7-8; D gene: .; clone size: few; J gene: TRBJ2-5
CDR3 protein: CASSLGIAGGEDTQYF; CDR3 DNA: TGTGCCAGCAGCTTGGGGATAGCGGGGGGAGAAGATACGCAGTATTTT; V gene: TRBV5-5; D gene: TRBD2; clone size: .; J gene: TRBJ2-3
CDR3 protein: CASSQRLAIAQAFF; CDR3 DNA: TGCGCCAGCAGCCAAAGGTTGGCTATAGCTCAAGCTTTCTTT; V gene: TRBV4-1; D gene: .; clone size: .; J gene: TRBJ1-1
CDR3 protein: CASSGLAGTAGELFF; CDR3 DNA: TGTGCCAGCAGCGGACTAGCGGGGACCGCTGGGGAGCTGTTTTTT; V gene: TRBV2; D gene: TRBD2; clone size: .; J gene: TRBJ2-2
CDR3 protein: CASSAGTSGISGELFF; CDR3 DNA: TGTGCCAGCAGCGCCGGGACTAGCGGGATCTCCGGGGAGCTGTTTTTT; V gene: TRBV7-2; D gene: TRBD2; clone size: .; J gene: TRBJ2-2
CDR3 protein: CASSQTPRANQPQHF; CDR3 DNA: TGTGCCAGCAGTCAAACACCTCGAGCAAATCAGCCCCAGCATTTT; V gene: TRBV12-3/TRBV12-4; D gene: .; clone size: few; J gene: TRBJ1-5
CDR3 protein: CASSSKDSYEQYF; CDR3 DNA: TGTGCCAGCAGCTCGAAGGACTCTTACGAGCAGTACTTC; V gene: TRBV5-5; D gene: .; clone size: few; J gene: TRBJ2-7
CDR3 protein: CASSRAGGLGTDTDTQYF; CDR3 DNA: TGTGCCAGCAGCCGGGCGGGAGGCTTGGGAACTGACACAGATACGCAGTATTTT; V gene: TRBV4-2; D gene: TRBD2; clone size: few; J gene: TRBJ2-3
CDR3 protein: CASSETSGGYNEQFF; CDR3 DNA: TGTGCCAGCAGCGAGACTAGCGGGGGGTACAATGAGCAGTTCTTC; V gene: TRBV9; D gene: TRBD2; clone size: .; J gene: TRBJ2-1
CDR3 protein: CASSLVQGGYGYTF; CDR3 DNA: TGTGCCAGCAGTTTGGTTCAGGGGGGGTATGGCTACACCTTC; V gene: TRBV12-3/TRBV12-4; D gene: TRBD1; clone size: .; J gene: TRBJ1-2
CDR3 protein: CASSSGEGNTEAFF; CDR3 DNA: TGTGCCAGCAGCTCAGGGGAGGGGAACACTGAAGCTTTCTTT; V gene: TRBV7-3; D gene: .; clone size: .; J gene: TRBJ1-1
CDR3 protein: CASSWAVDTQYF; CDR3 DNA: TGTGCCAGCAGCTGGGCGGTGGATACCCAGTACTTC; V gene: TRBV11-2; D gene: .; clone size: .; J gene: TRBJ2-5
CDR3 protein: CASSLQSSIADTQYF; CDR3 DNA: TGTGCCAGCAGCTTACAGTCTTCGATAGCAGATACGCAGTATTTT; V gene: TRBV7-6; D gene: .; clone size: .; J gene: TRBJ2-3
CDR3 protein: CSVEDPWGSPNEKLFF; CDR3 DNA: TGCAGCGTTGAAGATCCGTGGGGGAGCCCCAATGAAAAACTGTTTTTT; V gene: TRBV29-1; D gene: .; clone size: once; J gene: TRBJ1-4